A selection of T cell receptor beta chains follows, all from one sample in a study of CD8+ T cells in alopecia areata. Clones were sequenced by immunoSEQ multiplex PCR, and TCRdb holds only the in-frame ones, with some missing. The table records about 150,000 clones, around three fifths of them present only once. Sample: CD4+ T cells sorted from blood, taken at week 0. These receptors all come from a human donor with alopecia areata. CDR3s include the opening cysteine and the closing phenylalanine or tryptophan. The D gene is left open where the match is weak. Size tells how often a clone was seen (once, few, many) or the class of an expanded clone, and some rows leave it out.

V gene	clone size	D gene	J gene	CDR3 DNA	CDR3 protein
TRBV27	few	NA	TRBJ2-2	TGTGCCAGCAACCCGGTCTGGAAGGGGGAGAACACCGGGGAGCTGTTTTTT	CASNPVWKGENTGELFF
TRBV29-1	NA	TRBD1	TRBJ1-1	TGCAGCGTTCACCGACAGGGGCGGAACACTGAAGCTTTCTTT	CSVHRQGRNTEAFF
TRBV5-1	few	TRBD2	TRBJ2-5	TGCGCCAGCAGCCAGGCACTAGCGAGTCAAGAGACCCAGTACTTC	CASSQALASQETQYF
TRBV7-2	NA	NA	TRBJ2-7	TGTGCCAGCAGCTTAGCCAAACAGGGTACCGAGCAGTACTTC	CASSLAKQGTEQYF
TRBV2	NA	TRBD1	TRBJ1-2	TGTGCCAGCAGTGAAGCGCTTCGGACAGGGGTCGGCTACACCTTC	CASSEALRTGVGYTF
TRBV11-2	NA	NA	TRBJ2-5	TGTGCCAGCAGCTTAGCCGTAAAGGAGACCCAGTACTTC	CASSLAVKETQYF
TRBV6-6	NA	NA	TRBJ1-2	TGTGCCAGCAGACAGGGTAATGGCTACACCTTC	CASRQGNGYTF
TRBV25-1	NA	NA	TRBJ2-7	TGTGCCAGCAGGCCTGCCGGGGGTACCTACGAGCAGTACTTC	CASRPAGGTYEQYF
TRBV7-8	NA	NA	TRBJ2-5	TGTGCCAGCAGCTTAACAGAGACCCAGTACTTC	CASSLTETQYF
TRBV7-2	few	TRBD2	TRBJ2-4	TGTGCCAGCAGCTCCGTCGGGGGGATGGTCAAAAACATTCAGTACTTC	CASSSVGGMVKNIQYF
TRBV4-2	NA	TRBD2	TRBJ2-1	TGTGCCAGCAGCCAAGAGTTGAGCGGGGCGAACTACAATGAGCAGTTCTTC	CASSQELSGANYNEQFF
TRBV9	NA	NA	TRBJ2-7	TGTGCCAGCAGCACCAACTCGGACGCCGAGCAGTACTTC	CASSTNSDAEQYF
TRBV7-9	NA	NA	TRBJ2-7	TGTGCCAGCAGCGCCGGGGATTACGAGCAGTACTTC	CASSAGDYEQYF
TRBV27	NA	NA	TRBJ2-5	TGTGCCAGCAGCCCGGGCCGGCGGGAGACCCAGTACTTC	CASSPGRRETQYF
TRBV15	NA	TRBD1	TRBJ1-6	TGTGCCACCAGCCCGGACAGGGGAAAACGTTCACCCCTCCACTTT	CATSPDRGKRSPLHF
TRBV5-1	NA	NA	TRBJ1-1	TGCGCCAGCAGCACGGGGACGACGGACACTGAAGCTTTCTTT	CASSTGTTDTEAFF
TRBV5-1	many	TRBD1	TRBJ1-1	TGCGCCAGCAGCCTTCGACAGGGCGCGAACACTGAAGCTTTCTTT	CASSLRQGANTEAFF
TRBV7-2	NA	TRBD1	TRBJ1-2	TGTGCCAGCAGCTTAGACAGGGGAATGGACGGCTACACCTTC	CASSLDRGMDGYTF
TRBV30	NA	NA	TRBJ1-5	TGTGCCTGGAGTGTACAGGGTAAAGATCAGCCCCAGCATTTT	CAWSVQGKDQPQHF
TRBV5-1	NA	TRBD1	TRBJ2-5	TGCGCCAGCAGCTTGGCACAGGGGAGAGAGACCCAGTACTTC	CASSLAQGRETQYF
TRBV7-2	NA	NA	TRBJ2-3	TGTGCCAGCAGCTCCCCGGCCAGGGCAGATACGCAGTATTTT	CASSSPARADTQYF
TRBV9	NA	NA	TRBJ1-6	TGTGCCAGCAGCGGACCCCGCTTCGAAGGAGGATCACCCCTCCACTTT	CASSGPRFEGGSPLHF
TRBV4-3	few	TRBD1	TRBJ1-2	TGCGCCAGCAGCCAAGTAGCGGGAGGACAGGGGCCCTACACCTTC	CASSQVAGGQGPYTF
TRBV30	once	NA	TRBJ1-5	TGTGCCTGGACCAGGTCCGGCAATCAGCCCCAGCATTTT	CAWTRSGNQPQHF
TRBV5-1	once	TRBD2	TRBJ2-3	TGCGCCAGCAGCTTGTTAGCTAGCGGGGGGGCAGATACGCAGTATTTT	CASSLLASGGADTQYF
TRBV4-2	NA	NA	TRBJ1-5	TGTGCCAGCAGCCAAGTTCTGACAGGCTCTAGCAATCAGCCCCAGCATTTT	CASSQVLTGSSNQPQHF
TRBV9	NA	NA	TRBJ2-1	TGTGCCAGGAGGGAGCTTTACAATGAGCAGTTCTTC	CARRELYNEQFF
TRBV29-1	NA	NA	TRBJ2-7	TGCAGCGTGTCCGGGGGGCCCTACGAGCAGTACTTC	CSVSGGPYEQYF
TRBV5-4	NA	NA	TRBJ2-3	TGTGCCAGCAGCTTGGTCAGCACAGATACGCAGTATTTT	CASSLVSTDTQYF
TRBV7-2	NA	NA	TRBJ1-5	TGTGCCAGCAGCTTAGGGTTCGGGGGTCAGCCCCAGCATTTT	CASSLGFGGQPQHF
TRBV7-2	NA	NA	TRBJ2-7	TGTGCCAGCAGCTTTGGACAGACCTACGAGCAGTACTTC	CASSFGQTYEQYF
TRBV11-2	NA	TRBD1	TRBJ2-5	TGTGCCAGCAGCTCTCTCAGGGGGCGCTGGGAGACCCAGTACTTC	CASSSLRGRWETQYF
TRBV4-3	few	TRBD1	TRBJ2-3	TGCGCCAGCAGCCAAGGACCGGGACAGGGAACAGATACGCAGTATTTT	CASSQGPGQGTDTQYF
TRBV30	NA	NA	TRBJ1-3	TGTGCCGTCCCTGCCGGAACCTTTGGAAACACCATATATTTT	CAVPAGTFGNTIYF
TRBV27	few	NA	TRBJ1-2	TGTGCCAGCTCCGGCGGGGAGTTAAGTAGCTACACCTTC	CASSGGELSSYTF
TRBV5-4	NA	TRBD2	TRBJ2-5	TGTGCCAGCAGTTATCGGGGGGGCCTAGAGACCCAGTACTTC	CASSYRGGLETQYF
TRBV5-1	NA	NA	TRBJ1-6	TGCGCCAGCAGCTTGGCCGGTAGGTCTCCCCTCCACTTT	CASSLAGRSPLHF
TRBV29-1	NA	NA	TRBJ1-1	TGCAGCGTCGATAACGGGGGGGCTGAAGCTTTCTTT	CSVDNGGAEAFF
TRBV4-3	NA	TRBD2	TRBJ2-2	TGCGCCAGCAGTAAAGCGGGGCCCGGGGAGCTGTTTTTT	CASSKAGPGELFF
TRBV11-2	NA	NA	TRBJ2-5	TGTGCCAGCAGCTTAGATAGGCAGGAAGAGACCCAGTACTTC	CASSLDRQEETQYF
TRBV7-9	NA	NA	TRBJ2-5	TGTGCCAGCAGCTTTAGCGGCCAAGAGACCCAGTACTTC	CASSFSGQETQYF
TRBV5-1	few	NA	TRBJ1-1	TGCGCCAGCAGCTTCCGGGACACCGTATCGAACACTGAAGCTTTCTTT	CASSFRDTVSNTEAFF
TRBV10-3	NA	NA	TRBJ2-5	TGTGCCATCAGTGAAAGGAGTCCAGAGACCCAGTACTTC	CAISERSPETQYF
TRBV4-3	NA	TRBD2	TRBJ2-5	TGCGCCAGCAGCCAAAGGGCGGGGGTAGCAGAGACCCAGTACTTC	CASSQRAGVAETQYF
TRBV29-1	few	NA	TRBJ2-1	TGCAGCGGGTTAGCTACCCTGGGTGAGCAGTTCTTC	CSGLATLGEQFF
TRBV7-3	NA	TRBD2	TRBJ2-3	TGTGCCAGCAGCCTGACGGGGGGGCTCCATTACGATACGCAGTATTTT	CASSLTGGLHYDTQYF
TRBV14	few	TRBD2	TRBJ2-4	TGTGCCAGCAGCCCCAAGGTAGCGGGGGTGAAAAACATTCAGTACTTC	CASSPKVAGVKNIQYF